This TCR beta chain emerged from a study of cytomegalovirus exposure and HLA in healthy donors. For the study at large: In a previous analysis, some 110 million unique TCR beta sequences were found from 150 million to 200 million T cells.

At the time of sampling, donors were nominally healthy, though unrecorded immune exposures were likely. Primers: 60 Vbeta forward and 13 Jbeta reverse. TCRdb's copy holds only in-frame clones and misses some; the assay was immunoSEQ multiplex PCR. Seen here are 250,000 to 350,000 clones, roughly 85% observed once, and the top ten hold approximately 4.3%. Details on this clone: Antigen unknown.

Study-wide results and caveats: A list of 164 TCR beta chains associated with cytomegalovirus was given. For TCR beta chains, V- and J-gene trimming was later linked to a missense DCLRE1C variant.

Germline V lookup: CDR1 KGHSH, CDR2 LQKENI. V was shortened by 9 bases and J by 0 bases, with 11 bases between the two germline ends. This CDR3 has 13 amino acids. This chain links TRBV18 with TRBJ1-1; possible D gene TRBD1, 6 bases. This clonotype was sampled from a middle-aged man in good health and CMV-seropositive. Sequenced material: PBMCs. The CDR3 here is CASLQGLNTEAFF. For the CDR3, the DNA is TGTGCCAGTCTACAGGGCCTGAACACTGAAGCTTTCTTT.